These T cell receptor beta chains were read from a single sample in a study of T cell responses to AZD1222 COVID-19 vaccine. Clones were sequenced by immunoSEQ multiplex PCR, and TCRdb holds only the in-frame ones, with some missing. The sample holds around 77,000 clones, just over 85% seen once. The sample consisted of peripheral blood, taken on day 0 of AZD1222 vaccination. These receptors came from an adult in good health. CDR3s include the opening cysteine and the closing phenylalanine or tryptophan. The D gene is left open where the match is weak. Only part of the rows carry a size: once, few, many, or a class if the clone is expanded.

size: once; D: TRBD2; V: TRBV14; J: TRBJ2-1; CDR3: CASSSGLAVSYNEQFF; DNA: TGTGCCAGCAGTTCGGGACTAGCGGTATCCTACAATGAGCAGTTCTTC
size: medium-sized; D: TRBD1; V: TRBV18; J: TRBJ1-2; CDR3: CASSPGTGGHGYTF; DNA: TGTGCCAGCTCTCCCGGGACAGGGGGCCATGGCTACACCTTC
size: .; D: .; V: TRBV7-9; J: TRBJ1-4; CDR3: CASSSFTTNEKLFF; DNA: TGTGCCAGCAGCTCCTTTACAACTAATGAAAAACTGTTTTTT
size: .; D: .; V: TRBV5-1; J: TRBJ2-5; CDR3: CASSLEGTQETQYF; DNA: TGCGCCAGCAGCTTGGAGGGCACTCAAGAGACCCAGTACTTC
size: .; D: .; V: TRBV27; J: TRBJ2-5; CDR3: CASSFLMETQYF; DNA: TGTGCCAGCAGTTTTTTGATGGAGACCCAGTACTTC
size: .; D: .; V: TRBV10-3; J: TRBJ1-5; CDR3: CAISRDTNQPQHF; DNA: TGTGCCATCAGTCGGGACACCAATCAGCCCCAGCATTTT
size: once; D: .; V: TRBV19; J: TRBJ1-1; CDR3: CASTNGGTHVRPEAFF; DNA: TGTGCCAGTACCAATGGGGGGACGCATGTACGGCCTGAAGCTTTCTTT
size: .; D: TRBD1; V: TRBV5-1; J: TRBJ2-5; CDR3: CASSLTGAEYQETQYF; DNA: TGCGCCAGCAGCTTAACAGGGGCGGAGTACCAAGAGACCCAGTACTTC
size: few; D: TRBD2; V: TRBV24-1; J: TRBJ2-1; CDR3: CATSDRVAGKNEQFF; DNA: TGTGCCACCAGTGATCGGGTAGCGGGGAAAAATGAGCAGTTCTTC
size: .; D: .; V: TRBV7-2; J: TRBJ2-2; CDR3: CASSLEGGELFF; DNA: TGTGCCAGCAGCTTAGAAGGCGGGGAGCTGTTTTTT
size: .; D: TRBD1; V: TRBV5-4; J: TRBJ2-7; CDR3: CASSLGQGFLEQYF; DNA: TGTGCCAGCAGCTTGGGACAGGGCTTCCTCGAGCAGTACTTC
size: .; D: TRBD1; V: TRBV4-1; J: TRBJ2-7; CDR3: CASSQLGTGGAEPYEQYF; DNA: TGCGCCAGCAGCCAACTCGGGACAGGGGGCGCTGAGCCCTACGAGCAGTACTTC
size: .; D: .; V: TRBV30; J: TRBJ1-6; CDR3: CAWSRDSPLHF; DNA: TGTGCCTGGAGCAGGGATTCACCCCTCCACTTT
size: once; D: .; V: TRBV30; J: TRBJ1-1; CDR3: CAWNRDLTEAFF; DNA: TGTGCCTGGAACAGGGATCTGACTGAAGCTTTCTTT
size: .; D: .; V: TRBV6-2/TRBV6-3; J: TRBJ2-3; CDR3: CASSYGLYTDTQYF; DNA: TGTGCCAGCAGTTATGGACTCTACACAGATACGCAGTATTTT
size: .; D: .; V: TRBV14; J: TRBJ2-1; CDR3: CASSTHSEPPYNEQFF; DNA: TGTGCCAGCAGCACCCACAGCGAACCCCCCTACAATGAGCAGTTCTTC
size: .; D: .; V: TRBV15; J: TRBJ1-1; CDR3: CATSRALGGTEAFF; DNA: TGTGCCACCAGCAGAGCCCTCGGGGGCACTGAAGCTTTCTTT
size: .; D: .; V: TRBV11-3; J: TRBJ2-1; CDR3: CASSWGVNNEQFF; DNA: TGTGCCAGCAGCTGGGGGGTCAACAATGAGCAGTTCTTC
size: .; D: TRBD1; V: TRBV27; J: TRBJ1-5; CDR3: CASPTGGCQPQHF; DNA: TGTGCCAGCCCTACAGGGGGCTGCCAGCCCCAGCATTTT
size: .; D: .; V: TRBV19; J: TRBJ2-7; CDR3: CASSGSGAYEQYF; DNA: TGTGCCAGTTCCGGAAGCGGAGCCTACGAGCAGTACTTC
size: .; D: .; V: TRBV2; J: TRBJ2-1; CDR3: CASSYGAYNEQFF; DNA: TGTGCCAGCAGTTACGGGGCTTACAATGAGCAGTTCTTC
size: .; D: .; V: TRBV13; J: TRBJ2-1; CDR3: CASIERQGSYNEQFF; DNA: TGTGCCAGCATCGAGAGGCAGGGGTCATACAATGAGCAGTTCTTC
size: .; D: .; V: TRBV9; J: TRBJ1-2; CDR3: CASSVEIGGGYGYTF; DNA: TGTGCCAGCAGCGTAGAGATAGGGGGAGGGTATGGCTACACCTTC
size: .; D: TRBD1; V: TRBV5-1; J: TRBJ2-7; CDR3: CASSWDSYEQYF; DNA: TGCGCCAGCAGCTGGGACAGCTACGAGCAGTACTTC
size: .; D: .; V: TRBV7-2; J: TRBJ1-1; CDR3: CASSLQGMGNTEAFF; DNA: TGTGCCAGCAGCTTACAGGGGATGGGGAACACTGAAGCTTTCTTT
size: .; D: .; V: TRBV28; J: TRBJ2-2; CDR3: CASEGTNTGELFF; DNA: TGTGCCAGCGAGGGAACGAACACCGGGGAGCTGTTTTTT
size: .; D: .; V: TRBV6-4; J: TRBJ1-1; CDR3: CASKATANTEAFF; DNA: TGTGCCAGCAAGGCGACAGCAAATACTGAAGCTTTCTTT
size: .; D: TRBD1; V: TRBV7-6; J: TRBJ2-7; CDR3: CASSLGDREREQYF; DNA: TGTGCCAGCAGCTTAGGTGACAGGGAGCGAGAGCAGTACTTC
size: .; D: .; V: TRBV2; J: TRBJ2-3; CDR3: CASSEGTRVKPDTQYF; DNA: TGTGCCAGCAGTGAAGGTACCCGAGTGAAGCCAGATACGCAGTATTTT
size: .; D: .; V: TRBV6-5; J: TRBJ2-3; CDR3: CASMRGQGGTQYF; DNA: TGTGCCAGCATGAGGGGGCAGGGGGGTACGCAGTATTTT
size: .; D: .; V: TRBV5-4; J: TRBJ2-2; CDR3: CASSLGQVNTGELFF; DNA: TGTGCCAGCAGCTTGGGACAGGTGAACACCGGGGAGCTGTTTTTT
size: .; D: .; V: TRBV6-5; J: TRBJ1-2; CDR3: CASRYRTSGYTF; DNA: TGTGCCAGCAGATACCGGACGTCTGGCTACACCTTC
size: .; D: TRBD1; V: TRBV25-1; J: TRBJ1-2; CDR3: CASSELNGQEANYGYTF; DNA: TGTGCCAGCAGTGAATTGAATGGACAGGAAGCTAACTATGGCTACACCTTC
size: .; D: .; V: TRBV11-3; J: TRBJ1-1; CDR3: CASSLGGSDTEAFF; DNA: TGTGCCAGCAGCTTAGGGGGATCGGACACTGAAGCTTTCTTT
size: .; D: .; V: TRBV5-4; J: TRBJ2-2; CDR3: CASSLMGSEPGELFF; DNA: TGTGCCAGCAGCCTCATGGGATCGGAGCCCGGGGAGCTGTTTTTT
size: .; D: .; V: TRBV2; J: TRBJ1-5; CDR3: CASSEGRGPQHF; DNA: TGTGCCAGCAGTGAAGGCAGGGGGCCCCAGCATTTT
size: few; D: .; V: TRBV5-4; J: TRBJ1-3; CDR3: CASSPAGGGNTIYF; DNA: TGTGCCAGCAGCCCCGCGGGTGGTGGAAACACCATATATTTT
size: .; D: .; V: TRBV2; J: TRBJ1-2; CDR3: CASRAAVLNYGYTF; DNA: TGTGCCAGCAGGGCAGCCGTATTAAACTATGGCTACACCTTC
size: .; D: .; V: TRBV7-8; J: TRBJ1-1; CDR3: CASSLRILSNTEAFF; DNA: TGTGCCAGCAGCTTAAGGATACTTTCGAACACTGAAGCTTTCTTT
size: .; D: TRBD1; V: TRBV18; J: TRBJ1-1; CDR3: CASSPDRDLEAFF; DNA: TGTGCCAGCTCACCCGACAGGGATTTGGAGGCTTTCTTT
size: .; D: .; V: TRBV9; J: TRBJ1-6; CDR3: CASREQGNSPLHF; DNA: TGTGCCAGCAGGGAACAGGGTAATTCACCCCTCCACTTT
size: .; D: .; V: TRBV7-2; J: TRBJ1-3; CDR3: CASSFGGAHSGNTIYF; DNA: TGTGCCAGCAGCTTTGGTGGCGCCCACTCTGGAAACACCATATATTTT
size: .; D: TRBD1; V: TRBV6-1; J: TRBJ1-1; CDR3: CASSESGTGPTEAFF; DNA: TGTGCCAGCAGTGAATCCGGGACAGGGCCCACTGAAGCTTTCTTT
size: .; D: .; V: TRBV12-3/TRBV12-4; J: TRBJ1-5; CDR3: CASSWAGNQPQHF; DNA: TGTGCCAGCAGTTGGGCAGGGAATCAGCCCCAGCATTTT
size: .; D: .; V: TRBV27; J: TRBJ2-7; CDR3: CASSSGQGRPPYEQYF; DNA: TGTGCCAGCAGTTCAGGGCAGGGGAGACCCCCCTACGAGCAGTACTTC